This T cell receptor beta chain was identified during a study of cytomegalovirus exposure and HLA in healthy donors. Turning to the study itself: Sequencing of 150 million to 200 million T cells in an earlier analysis found roughly 120 million unique TCR beta sequences.

As regards this clone: What it recognizes is unknown. At one boundary the junction diverges from the germline segment, which might be a read error.

Primers for the PCR totalled 60 Vbeta and 13 Jbeta. Produced via immunoSEQ multiplex PCR; TCRdb's table is partial and in-frame only. The sample lists around 200,000 clones, about 80% seen once, with roughly 10% in the top ten. Study findings and constraints: Being indistinguishable, some V segments were excluded, TRBV6-2 and TRBV6-3 among them. Among TCR beta chains, those listed as cytomegalovirus-associated numbered over 150.

In germline, CDR1 is MGHRA, CDR2 YSYEKL. The CDR3 is 12 residues long. This TCR derives from a woman aged 50 to 60 in good health and CMV-seropositive. The chain employs TRBV4-1 and TRBJ1-2; weak D call: TRBD1 (5 bases). The sequenced material came from PBMCs. The CDR3 sequence is CASSRDGQGLLF. CDR3 bases: TGCGCCAGCAGCCGAGATGGGCAGGGCCTCCTCTTC.